The rows below give T cell receptor beta chains drawn from one sample of a study of T-cell memory formation after mild COVID-19. TCRdb reanalysed the 5' RACE reads using MiXCR and keeps one entry per CDR3 protein. This table holds 350,000 to 450,000 distinct CDR3 sequences, 15% to 20% found once. Sequenced material: PBMCs or a T cell subset sorted from them (not recorded which). The receptors originated from an adult woman who had mild COVID-19 (a few samples of this study predate the infection). Cell type and time point are not known. Each CDR3 is given without its conserved first and last residue. The order of the fields is clone size, J gene, V gene, D gene, CDR3 protein. A D gene is named only where the DNA matches it firmly. Size is omitted from some rows. Given values are once, few, many or a class for expanded clones.

>-|TRBJ1-1|TRBV19|-
ASSKGSLEAF
>-|TRBJ2-7|TRBV4-3|TRBD1
ASSQGETGEY
>many|TRBJ2-2|TRBV20-1|TRBD2
SARVSSGRPDTGELF
>few|TRBJ2-1|TRBV20-1|-
SASGGRLEQF
>-|TRBJ2-6|TRBV20-1|TRBD1
SARDRTGSGANVLT
>few|TRBJ2-2|TRBV29-1|-
SVRWGNTGELF
>-|TRBJ2-5|TRBV30|-
AWSGSAQETQY
>few|TRBJ2-1|TRBV4-1|-
ASSQQGGQNEQF
>few|TRBJ1-5|TRBV10-3|-
AISDLGNQPQH
>-|TRBJ1-1|TRBV14|-
ASSQDWLGVTEAF
>-|TRBJ1-1|TRBV13|-
ASSFDRINTEAF
>-|TRBJ2-7|TRBV6-5|-
ASSAQGRWSEQY
>-|TRBJ1-1|TRBV2|-
ASSVDRYTEAF
>many|TRBJ2-1|TRBV7-2|-
ASSLFPHSGLSSYNEQF
>few|TRBJ1-5|TRBV5-1|TRBD1
ASSLGDRGQPQH
>-|TRBJ1-1|TRBV15|-
ATTLDRNTEAF
>-|TRBJ1-4|TRBV4-1|-
ASSRGGGEEKLF
>-|TRBJ2-5|TRBV19|TRBD2
ASSPGTSATLQETQY
>few|TRBJ1-5|TRBV7-8|TRBD1
ASSRGQGILGNQPQH
>few|TRBJ2-2|TRBV10-3|TRBD2
AISDQSSGSLRELF
>-|TRBJ1-6|TRBV20-1|-
SARVPGNSPLH
>-|TRBJ1-3|TRBV9|-
ASSESSGNTIY
>-|TRBJ2-1|TRBV7-2|TRBD2
ASSLISGTTDEQF
>-|TRBJ2-1|TRBV11-2|TRBD2
ASSLVSSGRSGEQF
>many|TRBJ1-5|TRBV2|-
ASSEGGARNQPQH
>few|TRBJ2-3|TRBV4-3|-
ASSPTQLGGTDTQY
>-|TRBJ2-1|TRBV5-1|-
ASSAQYNEQF
>few|TRBJ2-7|TRBV19|-
ASSIDRQESYEQY
>-|TRBJ2-2|TRBV4-2|-
ASSPVVVNTGELF
>-|TRBJ1-6|TRBV7-3|-
ASSLIAGANSPLH
>few|TRBJ1-6|TRBV7-9|TRBD1
ASRETGGTNSPLH
>-|TRBJ2-1|TRBV15|TRBD2
ATSRGGSSYNEQF
>few|TRBJ2-1|TRBV7-9|TRBD2
ASSLALAGVLNEQF
>-|TRBJ2-5|TRBV15|-
ATSRPGAGDRETQY
>-|TRBJ2-5|TRBV10-3|-
AISEIGNQETQY
>few|TRBJ2-3|TRBV11-3|-
ASSLRRGGSQY
>few|TRBJ1-4|TRBV27|-
ASSETGGRQEKLF
>few|TRBJ1-2|TRBV20-1|TRBD1
SAAQGEYGYT
>few|TRBJ2-7|TRBV12-3/TRBV12-4|-
ASRAGTAYEQY
>few|TRBJ2-1|TRBV10-3|TRBD2
AISTGTSGGYNEQF
>few|TRBJ2-7|TRBV19|-
ASSGRDSRYEQY
>many|TRBJ1-1|TRBV29-1|-
SVDPSNTEAF
>few|TRBJ2-2|TRBV9|TRBD1
ASSAPGTGWSGELF
>-|TRBJ2-7|TRBV7-9|TRBD2
ASSLAVGLAASYEQY
>few|TRBJ2-3|TRBV3-1|-
ASSPSAALGTDTQY
>-|TRBJ2-4|TRBV28|-
ASSLGTSILTD
>few|TRBJ2-3|TRBV5-6|-
ASSLLSVAEPVTDTQY